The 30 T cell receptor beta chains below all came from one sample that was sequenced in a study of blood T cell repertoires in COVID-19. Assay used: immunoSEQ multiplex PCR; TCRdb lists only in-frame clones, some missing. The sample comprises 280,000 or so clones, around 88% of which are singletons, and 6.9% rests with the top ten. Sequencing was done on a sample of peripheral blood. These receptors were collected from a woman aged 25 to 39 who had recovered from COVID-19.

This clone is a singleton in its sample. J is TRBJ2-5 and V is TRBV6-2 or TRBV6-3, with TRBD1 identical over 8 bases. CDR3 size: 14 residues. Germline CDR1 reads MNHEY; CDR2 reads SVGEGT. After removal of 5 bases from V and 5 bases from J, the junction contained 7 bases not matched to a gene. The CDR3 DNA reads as TGTGCCAGCAGTCGACAGGGGTCTTGGGAGACCCAGTACTTC. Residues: CASSRQGSWETQYF.

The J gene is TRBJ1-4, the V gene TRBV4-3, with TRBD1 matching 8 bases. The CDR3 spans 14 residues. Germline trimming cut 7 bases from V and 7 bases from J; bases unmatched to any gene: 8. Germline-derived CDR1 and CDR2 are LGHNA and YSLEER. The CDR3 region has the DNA TGCGCCAGCACGCGGGCCAGGGGGCGTGAAAAACTGTTTTTT. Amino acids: CASTRARGREKLFF.

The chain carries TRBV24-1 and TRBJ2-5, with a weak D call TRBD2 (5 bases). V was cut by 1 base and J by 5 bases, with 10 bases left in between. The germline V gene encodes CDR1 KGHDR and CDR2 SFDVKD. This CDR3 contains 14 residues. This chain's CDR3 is CATSDLNRGETQYF. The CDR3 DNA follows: TGTGCCACCAGTGATTTAAACCGCGGGGAGACCCAGTACTTC.

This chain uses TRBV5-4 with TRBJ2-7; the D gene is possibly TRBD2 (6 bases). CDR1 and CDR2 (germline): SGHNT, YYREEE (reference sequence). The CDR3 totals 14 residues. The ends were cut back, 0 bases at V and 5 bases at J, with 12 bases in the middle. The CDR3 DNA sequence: TGTGCCAGCAGCTTGGTTAGGACTACTAACGAGCAGTACTTC. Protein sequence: CASSLVRTTNEQYF.

The CDR3 nucleotides read TGTGCCAGCAGCCAAGGGTCGACAATGAATAATTCACCCCTCCACTTT. Its protein product is CASSQGSTMNNSPLHF. The rearrangement joins TRBV4-2 to TRBJ1-6; D not resolved. The V end was cut by 1 base, the J end by 5 bases, with 12 bases between. In germline, CDR1 is LGHNA, CDR2 YNFKEQ. The CDR3 has 16 residues.

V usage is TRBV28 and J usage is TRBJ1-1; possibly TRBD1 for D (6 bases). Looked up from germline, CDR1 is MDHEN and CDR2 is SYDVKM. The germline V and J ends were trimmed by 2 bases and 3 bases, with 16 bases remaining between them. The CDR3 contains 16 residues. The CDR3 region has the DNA TGTGCCAGCAGTTTAAGGTTCGGAGGGGGGGACACTGAAGCTTTCTTT. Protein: CASSLRFGGGDTEAFF.

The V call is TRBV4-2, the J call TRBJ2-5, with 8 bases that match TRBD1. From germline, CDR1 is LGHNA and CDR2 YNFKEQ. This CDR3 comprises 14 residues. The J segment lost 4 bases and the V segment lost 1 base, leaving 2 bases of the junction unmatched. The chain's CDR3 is CASSQGTGRETQYF. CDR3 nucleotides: TGTGCCAGCAGCCAAGGGACAGGGAGAGAGACCCAGTACTTC.

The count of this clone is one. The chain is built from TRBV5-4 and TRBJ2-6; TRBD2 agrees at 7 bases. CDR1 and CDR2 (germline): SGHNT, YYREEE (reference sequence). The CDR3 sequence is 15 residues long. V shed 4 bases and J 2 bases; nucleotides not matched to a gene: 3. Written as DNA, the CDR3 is TGTGCCAGCAGCCTCGGGACTACTGGGGCCAACGTCCTGACTTTC. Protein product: CASSLGTTGANVLTF.

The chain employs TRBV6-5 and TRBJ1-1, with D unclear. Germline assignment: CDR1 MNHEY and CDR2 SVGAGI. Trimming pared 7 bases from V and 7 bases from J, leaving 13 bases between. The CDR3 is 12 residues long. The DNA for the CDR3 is TGTGCCAGCATCAGTACGAGGGTTGAAGCTTTCTTT. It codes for CASISTRVEAFF.

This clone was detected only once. DNA for the CDR3: TGTGCCAGCAGCCAGGGGGTTTACAACACAGATACGCAGTATTTT. Amino acid sequence: CASSQGVYNTDTQYF. This sequence joins TRBV7-3 and TRBJ2-3; TRBD1 aligns across 7 bases. The CDR3 runs 15 residues. Germline assignment: CDR1 SGHTA and CDR2 FQGTGA. The V and J ends lost 5 bases and 2 bases, in that order; junction bases with no gene match: 7.

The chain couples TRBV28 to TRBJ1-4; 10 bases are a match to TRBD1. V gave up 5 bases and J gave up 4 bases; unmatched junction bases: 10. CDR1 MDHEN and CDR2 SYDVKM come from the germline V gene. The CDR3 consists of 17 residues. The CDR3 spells CASSLPQGQGVNEKLFF. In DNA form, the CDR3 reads TGTGCCAGCAGTCTGCCGCAAGGACAGGGGGTTAATGAAAAACTGTTTTTT.

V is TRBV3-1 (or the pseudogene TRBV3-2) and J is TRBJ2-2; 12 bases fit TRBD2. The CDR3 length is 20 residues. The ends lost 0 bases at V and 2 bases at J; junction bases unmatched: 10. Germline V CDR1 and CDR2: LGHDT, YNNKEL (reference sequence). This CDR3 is CASSQDHLTSGGPNTGELFF. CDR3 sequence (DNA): TGTGCCAGCAGCCAAGACCATTTAACTAGCGGGGGGCCCAACACCGGGGAGCTGTTTTTT.

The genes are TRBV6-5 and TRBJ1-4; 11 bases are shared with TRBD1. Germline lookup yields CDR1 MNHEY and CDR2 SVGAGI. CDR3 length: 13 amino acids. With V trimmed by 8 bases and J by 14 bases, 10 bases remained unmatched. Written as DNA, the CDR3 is TGTGCCAGCGGGGACAGGGGGTTAAAGAAGCTGTTTTTT. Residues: CASGDRGLKKLFF.

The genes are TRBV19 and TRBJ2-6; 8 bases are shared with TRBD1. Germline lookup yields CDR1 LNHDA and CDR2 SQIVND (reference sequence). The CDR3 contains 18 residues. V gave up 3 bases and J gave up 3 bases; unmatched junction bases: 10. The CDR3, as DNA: TGTGCCAGTAGTATCCCTGGCAGGGGGCTAGTTGGGGCCAACGTCCTGACTTTC. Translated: CASSIPGRGLVGANVLTF.

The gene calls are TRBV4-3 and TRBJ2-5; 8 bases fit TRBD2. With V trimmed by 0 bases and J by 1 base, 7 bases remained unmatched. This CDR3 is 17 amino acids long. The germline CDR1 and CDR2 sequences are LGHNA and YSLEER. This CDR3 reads CASSQDRSGRPQETQYF. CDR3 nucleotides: TGCGCCAGCAGCCAAGATAGGAGCGGGAGACCCCAAGAGACCCAGTACTTC.

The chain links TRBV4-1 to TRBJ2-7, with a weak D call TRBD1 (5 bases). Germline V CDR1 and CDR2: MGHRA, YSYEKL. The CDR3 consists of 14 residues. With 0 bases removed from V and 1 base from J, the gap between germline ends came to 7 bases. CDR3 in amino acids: CASSQERQSYEQYF. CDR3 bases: TGCGCCAGCAGCCAAGAAAGACAGTCCTACGAGCAGTACTTC.

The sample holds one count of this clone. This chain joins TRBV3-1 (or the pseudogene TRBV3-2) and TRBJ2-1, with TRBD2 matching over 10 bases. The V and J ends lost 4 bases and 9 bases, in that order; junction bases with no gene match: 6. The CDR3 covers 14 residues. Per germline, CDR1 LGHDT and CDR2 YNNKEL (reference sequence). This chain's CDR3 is CASSLSGGPGEQFF. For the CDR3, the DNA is TGTGCCAGCAGCCTTAGCGGGGGGCCCGGTGAGCAGTTCTTC.

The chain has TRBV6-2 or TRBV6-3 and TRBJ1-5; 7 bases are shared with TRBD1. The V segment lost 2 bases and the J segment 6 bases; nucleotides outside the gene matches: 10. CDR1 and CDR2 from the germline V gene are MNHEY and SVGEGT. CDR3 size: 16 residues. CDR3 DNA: TGTGCCAGCAGTTACACTGCACAGGGGATGCGTCAGCCCCAGCATTTT. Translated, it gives CASSYTAQGMRQPQHF.

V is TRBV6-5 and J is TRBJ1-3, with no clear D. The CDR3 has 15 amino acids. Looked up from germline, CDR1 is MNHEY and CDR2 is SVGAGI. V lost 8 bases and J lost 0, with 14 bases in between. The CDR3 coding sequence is TGTGCCAGCGGGAGGGCGGCGGTCTCTGGAAACACCATATATTTT. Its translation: CASGRAAVSGNTIYF.

In nucleotides, the CDR3 is TGTGCCAGCAGCCAACCCTCAGGGGCCACGGGGACTGAAGCTTTCTTT. Its translation: CASSQPSGATGTEAFF. This rearrangement joins TRBV7-9 to TRBJ1-1, with TRBD1 as a possible D gene (6 bases). The CDR3 spans 16 residues. The germline V gene has CDR1 SEHNR and CDR2 FQNEAQ (reference sequence). V was cut by 5 bases and J by 5 bases, with 21 bases left in between.

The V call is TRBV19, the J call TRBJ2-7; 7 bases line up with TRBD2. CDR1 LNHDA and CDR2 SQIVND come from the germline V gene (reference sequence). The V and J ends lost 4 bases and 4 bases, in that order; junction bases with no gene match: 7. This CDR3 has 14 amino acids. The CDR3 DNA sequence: TGTGCCAGTAGTACGATGGGGGAGGGGTACGAGCAGTACTTC. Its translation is CASSTMGEGYEQYF.

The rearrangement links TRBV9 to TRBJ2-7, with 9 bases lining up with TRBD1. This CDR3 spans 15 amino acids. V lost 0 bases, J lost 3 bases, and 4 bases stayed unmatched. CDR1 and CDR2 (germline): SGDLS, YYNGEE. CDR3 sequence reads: CASSVGQGVIYEQYF. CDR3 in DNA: TGTGCCAGCAGCGTAGGACAGGGGGTGATCTACGAGCAGTACTTC.

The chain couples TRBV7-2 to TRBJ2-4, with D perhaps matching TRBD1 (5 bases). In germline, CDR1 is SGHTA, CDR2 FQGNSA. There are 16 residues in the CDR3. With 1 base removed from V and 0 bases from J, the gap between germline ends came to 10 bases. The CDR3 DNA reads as TGTGCCAGCAGCTTAGGGGGCAGTATAGCCAAAAACATTCAGTACTTC. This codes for CASSLGGSIAKNIQYF.

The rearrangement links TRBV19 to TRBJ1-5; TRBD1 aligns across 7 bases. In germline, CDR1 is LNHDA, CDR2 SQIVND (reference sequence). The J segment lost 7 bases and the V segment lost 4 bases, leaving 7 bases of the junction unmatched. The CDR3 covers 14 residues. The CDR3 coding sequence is TGTGCCAGTAGTACGACAGGGTGGAAACAGCCCCAGCATTTT. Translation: CASSTTGWKQPQHF.

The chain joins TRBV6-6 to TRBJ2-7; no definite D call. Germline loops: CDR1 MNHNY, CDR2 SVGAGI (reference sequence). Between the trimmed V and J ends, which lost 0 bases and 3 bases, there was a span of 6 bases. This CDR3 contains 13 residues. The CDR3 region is CASSYSHNYEQYF. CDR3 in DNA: TGTGCCAGCAGTTACTCGCACAACTACGAGCAGTACTTC.

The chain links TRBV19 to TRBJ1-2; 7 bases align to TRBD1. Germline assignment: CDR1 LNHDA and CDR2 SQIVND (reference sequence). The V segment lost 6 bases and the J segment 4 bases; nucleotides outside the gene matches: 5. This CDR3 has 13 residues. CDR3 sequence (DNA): TGTGCCAGTAGCAGGGGGTTGATCTATGGCTACACCTTC. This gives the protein CASSRGLIYGYTF.

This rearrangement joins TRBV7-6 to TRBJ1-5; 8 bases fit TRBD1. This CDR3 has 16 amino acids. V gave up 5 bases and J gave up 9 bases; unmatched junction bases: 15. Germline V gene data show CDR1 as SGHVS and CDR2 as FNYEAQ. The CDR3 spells CASSPTPGQGEGPQHF. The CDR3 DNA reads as TGTGCCAGCAGCCCTACGCCCGGACAGGGTGAAGGGCCCCAGCATTTT.

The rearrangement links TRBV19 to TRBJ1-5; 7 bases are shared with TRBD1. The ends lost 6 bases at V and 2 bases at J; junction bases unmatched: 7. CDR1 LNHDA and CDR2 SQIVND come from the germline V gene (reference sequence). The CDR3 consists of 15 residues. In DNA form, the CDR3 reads TGTGCCAGTAGCCCAGGGGGGACGGGCAATCAGCCCCAGCATTTT. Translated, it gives CASSPGGTGNQPQHF.

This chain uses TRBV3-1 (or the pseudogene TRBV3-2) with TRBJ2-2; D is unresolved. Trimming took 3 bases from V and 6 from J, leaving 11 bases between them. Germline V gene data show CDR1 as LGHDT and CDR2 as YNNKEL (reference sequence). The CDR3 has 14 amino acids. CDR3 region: CASSQPREPGELFF. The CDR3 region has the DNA TGTGCCAGCAGCCAGCCTCGTGAGCCCGGGGAGCTGTTTTTT.

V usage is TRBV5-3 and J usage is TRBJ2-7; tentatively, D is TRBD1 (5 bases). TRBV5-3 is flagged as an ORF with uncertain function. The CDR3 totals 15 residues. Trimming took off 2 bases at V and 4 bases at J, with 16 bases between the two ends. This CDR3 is CARSFQTGILYEQYF. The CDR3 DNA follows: TGTGCCAGAAGCTTTCAAACAGGTATCCTATACGAGCAGTACTTC.